This T cell receptor (beta chain) comes out of a study of cytomegalovirus exposure and HLA in healthy donors. Background on the study: In a previous analysis, nearly 120 million unique TCR beta sequences were found from 150 million to 200 million T cells. Study-level points and caveats: It was reported that the classifier diagnosed cytomegalovirus status with high specificity and sensitivity in both the original and validation cohorts.

The germline gives CDR1 GTSNPN, CDR2 SVGIG (reference sequence). Trimming removed 0 bases at V and 5 bases at J, with 8 bases between. The CDR3 spans 14 residues. It was with 60 Vbeta and 13 Jbeta primers that the PCR ran. The data were produced by immunoSEQ multiplex PCR, yet TCRdb's version contains in-frame clones alone and is incomplete. The data contain some 100,000 clones, roughly 75% of them singletons. Comments on this clone: What it recognizes is unknown. The sample has other DNA sequences that encode this CDR3 too.

The gene calls are TRBV30 and TRBJ1-6, with D possibly matching TRBD1 (6 bases). Sequenced input: PBMCs. The sequence was obtained from a woman between 18 and 30 years old in good health and CMV-seropositive. CDR3 amino acids: CAWSVSGDNSPLHF. CDR3 DNA: TGTGCCTGGAGTGTCTCAGGGGATAATTCACCCCTCCACTTT.